The next 26 T cell receptor beta chains were all read from a single sample in a study of cytomegalovirus exposure and HLA in healthy donors. The PCR contained 60 Vbeta and 13 Jbeta primers. TCRdb keeps only in-frame clones here, not all; method: immunoSEQ multiplex PCR. The sample lists about 140,000 clones; roughly 62% were seen once. The sample comprised PBMCs. The receptors were gathered from a man aged 55-75 years in good health and CMV-seronegative.

The V call is TRBV2, the J call TRBJ2-7; 8 nucleotides align to TRBD1. Germline CDR1 reads SNHLY; CDR2 reads FYNNEI. J was trimmed by 6 bases and V by 3 bases; bases with no gene match: 10. The CDR3 covers 15 residues. The CDR3 sequence: CASSDVETGVFEQYF. CDR3 in DNA: TGTGCCAGCAGTGACGTTGAGACAGGGGTATTCGAGCAGTACTTC. Looking up the rest from reference TRBV2 and TRBJ2-7 gives the full variable domain: EPEVTQTPSHQVTQMGQEVILRCVPISNHLYFYWYRQILGQKVEFLVSFYNNEISEKSEIFDDQFSVERPDGSNFTLKIRSTKLEDSAMYFCASSDVETGVFEQYFGPGTRLTVT.

The rearrangement uses TRBV5-4 and TRBJ2-5, with D uncertain. Trimming removed 4 bases at V and 2 bases at J, with 9 bases between. The V gene's germline CDR1 is SGHNT and CDR2 YYREEE (reference sequence). The CDR3 sequence is 13 residues long. This CDR3 is CASSPPEQETQYF. CDR3 bases: TGTGCCAGCAGCCCCCCGGAGCAAGAGACCCAGTACTTC.

The J gene is TRBJ2-7, the V gene TRBV11-2; D unclear. The CDR3 extends over 14 amino acids. CDR1 is SGHAT and CDR2 is FQNNGV in the germline V gene. Deletions cut 5 bases from V and 2 bases from J, with 13 bases between. CDR3 protein: CASSREKLTYEQYF. CDR3 nucleotides: TGTGCCAGCAGCCGAGAGAAGCTCACCTACGAGCAGTACTTC. The variable domain in full, with the rest retrieved from reference TRBV11-2 and TRBJ2-7, is EAGVAQSPRYKIIEKRQSVAFWCNPISGHATLYWYQQILGQGPKLLIQFQNNGVVDDSQLPKDRFSAERLKGVDSTLKIQPAKLEDSAVYLCASSREKLTYEQYFGPGTRLTVT.

The chain employs TRBV5-8 and TRBJ1-1; 7 nucleotides match TRBD1. Unmatched junction bases numbered 7, after V lost 1 base and J lost 1 base. The germline V gene has CDR1 SGHTS and CDR2 YDEGEE. The CDR3 is 16 residues long. The CDR3 nucleotides are TGTGCCAGCAGCTTGAAAGGGGGCGTTTGGAACACTGAAGCTTTCTTT. It codes for CASSLKGGVWNTEAFF. The full variable domain, with the rest looked up from reference TRBV5-8 and TRBJ1-1, is EAGVTQSPTHLIKTRGQQATLRCSPISGHTSVYWYQQALGLGLQFLLWYDEGEERNRGNFPPRFSGRQFPNYSSELNVNALELEDSALYLCASSLKGGVWNTEAFFGQGTRLTVV.

The V call is TRBV29-1, the J call TRBJ1-2, with 10 bases fitting TRBD1. Trimming cost V 7 bases and J 8 bases; bases outside gene matches: 7. This CDR3 is built from 12 residues. Per germline, CDR1 SQVTM and CDR2 ANQGSEA. The CDR3 spells CSAGTGVEGYTF. As DNA, the CDR3 is TGCAGCGCCGGGACAGGGGTCGAAGGCTACACCTTC.

This clone was observed once. The V call is TRBV5-1, the J call TRBJ1-5, with 7 nucleotides matching TRBD1. The CDR3 extends over 17 amino acids. V lost 4 bases, J lost 3 bases, and 13 bases stayed unmatched. Germline lookup yields CDR1 SGHRS and CDR2 YFSETQ. CDR3 nucleotides: TGCGCCAGCAGCCCGCGAGGGGGGACAGTTGACAATCAGCCCCAGCATTTT. Translating gives CASSPRGGTVDNQPQHF. The complete variable domain, with remaining parts taken from reference TRBV5-1 and TRBJ1-5, reads KAGVTQTPRYLIKTRGQQVTLSCSPISGHRSVSWYQQTPGQGLQFLFEYFSETQRNKGNFPGRFSGRQFSNSRSEMNVSTLELGDSALYLCASSPRGGTVDNQPQHFGDGTRLSIL.

V usage is TRBV27 and J usage is TRBJ1-1; 7 positions agree with TRBD1. The germline CDR1 and CDR2 sequences are MNHEY and SMNVEV (reference sequence). V lost 5 bases and J lost 7; bases outside the gene matches: 25. The CDR3 has 19 residues. The CDR3 is CASSLLRGSGHLSLLEAFF. The DNA for the CDR3 is TGTGCCAGCAGTCTTCTCAGGGGGAGCGGTCATCTTAGTCTTCTTGAAGCTTTCTTT.

This clone occurred a few times. This chain uses TRBV11-1 with TRBJ2-3; 15 bases match TRBD2. Germline V CDR1 and CDR2: SGHAT, FQDESV (reference sequence). The CDR3 extends over 18 amino acids. V was clipped by 3 bases and J by 3 bases; unmatched bases: 7. CDR3 in DNA: TGTGCCAGCAGCTTCAGAGCCGGGACTAGCGGGAGGACAGATACGCAGTATTTT. Its protein is CASSFRAGTSGRTDTQYF.

This clone was seen a few times. The chain recombines TRBV5-5 with TRBJ1-5, with 8 nucleotides matching TRBD1. The ends lost 3 bases at V and 5 bases at J; junction bases unmatched: 4. The CDR3 consists of 14 residues. Germline V lookup: CDR1 SGHKS, CDR2 YYEKEE (reference sequence). The CDR3 bases are TGTGCCAGCAGCTGGACAGGGCTCGATCAGCCCCAGCATTTT. This sequence encodes CASSWTGLDQPQHF. Using reference TRBV5-5 and TRBJ1-5 for the parts outside the CDR3, the full variable domain is DAGVTQSPTHLIKTRGQQVTLRCSPISGHKSVSWYQQVLGQGPQFIFQYYEKEERGRGNFPDRFSARQFPNYSSELNVNALLLGDSALYLCASSWTGLDQPQHFGDGTRLSIL.

Ten or more counts support this clone. The gene calls are TRBV4-2 and TRBJ2-7, with 9 nucleotides matching TRBD1. Germline V lookup: CDR1 LGHNA, CDR2 YNFKEQ. The V and J ends lost 0 bases and 0 bases, in that order; junction bases with no gene match: 18. This CDR3 has 21 amino acids. CDR3 protein: CASSQDVSGQGATNLSYEQYF. The CDR3 bases are TGTGCCAGCAGCCAAGACGTCTCGGGACAGGGAGCTACCAATCTCTCCTACGAGCAGTACTTC.

The chain joins TRBV4-1 to TRBJ1-6; D unresolved. The V gene lost 3 bases and the J gene lost 0 bases, with 12 bases spanning the gap. CDR3 length: 17 amino acids. CDR1 and CDR2 (germline): MGHRA, YSYEKL. Here the CDR3 DNA reads TGCGCCAGCAGCCAGCGAGACATCAGCTCCTATAATTCACCCCTCCACTTT. The encoded protein is CASSQRDISSYNSPLHF.

This chain uses TRBV9 with TRBJ2-1; D may be TRBD1 (5 bases). Trimming removed 0 bases from V and 5 bases from J, with 12 bases in between. The CDR3 length is 15 residues. Looked up from germline, CDR1 is SGDLS and CDR2 is YYNGEE. The CDR3 loop reads CASSVDYGANNEQFF. The CDR3 nucleotides read TGTGCCAGCAGCGTAGACTATGGGGCCAACAATGAGCAGTTCTTC.

This chain connects TRBV19 to TRBJ1-5; D unclear. V shed 3 bases and J shed 2 bases, with 11 bases lying between them. The CDR3 contains 15 residues. Germline assignment: CDR1 LNHDA and CDR2 SQIVND (reference sequence). The CDR3 spells CASSIDGSGNQPQHF. The CDR3 region has the DNA TGTGCCAGTAGTATCGATGGGAGCGGCAATCAGCCCCAGCATTTT.

This clone was counted once. The sample holds other DNA sequences that translate to the same CDR3. The rearrangement links TRBV7-3 to TRBJ2-3; TRBD2 matches at 8 bases. The germline CDR1 and CDR2 sequences are SGHTA and FQGTGA. V lost 1 base and J lost 4; bases outside the gene matches: 7. The CDR3 is 16 residues long. As DNA, the CDR3 is TGTGCCAGCAGCTTAAATCCAGCGGGAGTTTCAGATACGCAGTATTTT. Translation: CASSLNPAGVSDTQYF.

There are a few counts of this clone. The chain recombines TRBV7-8 with TRBJ2-2, with 7 bases lining up with TRBD1. The CDR3 loop spans 15 amino acids. After removal of 7 bases from V and 2 bases from J, the junction contained 7 bases not matched to a gene. CDR1 is SGHVS and CDR2 is FQNEAQ in the germline V gene. CDR3 sequence reads: CASTSDRDNTGELFF. CDR3 sequence (DNA): TGTGCCAGCACCTCCGACAGGGACAACACCGGGGAGCTGTTTTTT.

V is TRBV4-1 and J is TRBJ2-5; 8 positions agree with TRBD1. Per germline, CDR1 MGHRA and CDR2 YSYEKL. V lost 0 bases and J lost 3; bases outside the gene matches: 3. This CDR3 region has 15 residues. The CDR3 is CASSQDWTGKETQYF. The CDR3 nucleotides are TGCGCCAGCAGCCAAGATTGGACAGGGAAAGAGACCCAGTACTTC.

The chain joins TRBV18 to TRBJ2-7, with TRBD2 matching 10 bases. The CDR3 runs to 17 residues. V lost 3 bases, J lost 1 base, and 9 bases stayed unmatched. Germline V gives CDR1 KGHSH, CDR2 LQKENI. CDR3 amino acids: CASSPRSSGRSSYEQYF. Written as DNA, the CDR3 is TGTGCCAGCTCACCTCGTTCTAGCGGGAGATCATCCTACGAGCAGTACTTC.

The genes are TRBV29-1 and TRBJ2-3, with a possible D match to TRBD2 (6 bases). CDR1 and CDR2 (germline): SQVTM, ANQGSEA. V lost 1 base and J lost 5, with 19 bases in between. The CDR3 is made up of 16 amino acids. CDR3 sequence: CSVEGHRDWGGDTQYF. For the CDR3, the DNA is TGCAGCGTTGAAGGTCACCGGGACTGGGGAGGAGATACGCAGTATTTT.

The chain recombines TRBV6-5 with TRBJ1-6; D is unresolved. V dropped 2 bases and J dropped 4 bases, with 9 bases sitting between them. The CDR3 has 15 amino acids. Germline V CDR1 and CDR2: MNHEY, SVGAGI. CDR3 sequence reads: CASSYGGGYNSPLHF. The CDR3 DNA follows: TGTGCCAGCAGTTACGGAGGAGGGTATAATTCACCCCTCCACTTT.

V is TRBV19 and J is TRBJ2-1, with a weak D call TRBD2 (6 bases). Between the trimmed V and J ends, which lost 1 base and 5 bases, there was a span of 18 bases. The CDR3 consists of 17 residues. The germline CDR1 and CDR2 sequences are LNHDA and SQIVND (reference sequence). The CDR3 here is CASSIGRGTGVNNEQFF. The DNA of the CDR3 is TGTGCCAGTAGTATAGGCCGCGGGACGGGGGTTAACAATGAGCAGTTCTTC.

The chain recombines TRBV6-6 with TRBJ2-6; D gene uncertain. Germline-derived CDR1 and CDR2 are MNHNY and SVGAGI (reference sequence). CDR3 length equals 14 residues. Between the trimmed V and J ends, which lost 11 bases and 0 bases, there was a span of 11 bases. The CDR3 reads CAVLRSSGANVLTF. The CDR3 nucleotides are TGTGCCGTATTGAGGAGCTCTGGGGCCAACGTCCTGACTTTC.

The rearrangement links TRBV19 to TRBJ2-1, with TRBD2 as a possible D gene (6 bases). With 6 bases removed from V and 14 bases from J, the gap between germline ends came to 14 bases. The CDR3 sequence is 11 residues long. CDR1 and CDR2 from the germline V gene are LNHDA and SQIVND (reference sequence). CDR3 coding DNA: TGTGCCAGTAGCCTTGGGGGGAAGGAGTTCTTC. It specifies CASSLGGKEFF.

The V call is TRBV5-6, the J call TRBJ2-1; TRBD2 agrees at 8 bases. J was trimmed by 6 bases and V by 1 base; bases with no gene match: 3. The CDR3 is made up of 14 amino acids. Germline V gene lookup returns CDR1 SGHDT and CDR2 YYEEEE. The chain's CDR3 is CASSLPSGRNEQFF. CDR3 DNA: TGTGCCAGCAGCTTGCCTAGCGGGCGCAATGAGCAGTTCTTC.

The CDR3 DNA reads as TGTGCCAGCAGAACCCACAGACAGGGACTCCTAGTAAATAATTCACCCCTCCACTTT. It translates to CASRTHRQGLLVNNSPLHF. The chain uses TRBV27 and TRBJ1-6; 7 bases are shared with TRBD1. The junction had 19 bases not matched to a gene; V was cut back by 6 bases and J by 5 bases. Germline V gene lookup returns CDR1 MNHEY and CDR2 SMNVEV (reference sequence). This CDR3 comprises 19 residues.

V usage is TRBV7-8 and J usage is TRBJ2-6; 9 bases map to TRBD1. Germline V gives CDR1 SGHVS, CDR2 FQNEAQ. With 5 bases clipped from V and 4 bases from J, the junction kept 15 bases outside the gene matches. CDR3 length: 19 amino acids. In nucleotides, the CDR3 is TGTGCCAGCAGCCTCCAAACGGGACAGGGACAGTCCGGGGCCAACGTCCTGACTTTC. It codes for CASSLQTGQGQSGANVLTF.

The J gene is TRBJ2-5, the V gene TRBV4-1; no definite D call. CDR1 is MGHRA and CDR2 is YSYEKL in the germline V gene. V was shortened by 2 bases and J by 5 bases, with 18 bases between the two germline ends. CDR3 size: 16 residues. CDR3 residues: CASSQSTASLWETQYF. DNA of the CDR3: TGCGCCAGCAGCCAATCGACGGCTAGTCTTTGGGAGACCCAGTACTTC.